The 7 T cell receptor beta chains reported below all come from one sample, sequenced in a study of blood T cell repertoires in COVID-19. Sequenced by immunoSEQ multiplex PCR; TCRdb stores in-frame clones only, minus some. This sample yields 150,000 to 200,000 clones, of which more than 80% are seen a single time; approximately 9.9% belongs to the top ten. Source material: peripheral blood. The receptors derive from a middle-aged woman with COVID-19, enrolled during active disease.

V usage is TRBV14 and J usage is TRBJ2-1; 7 bases map to TRBD2. The length of the CDR3 is 16 residues. Germline V lookup: CDR1 SGHDN, CDR2 FVKESK. V shed 5 bases, J shed 8 bases, and the junction held 15 bases outside the gene matches. The CDR3 reads CASSLRGGSFFDEQFF. The DNA of the CDR3 is TGTGCCAGCAGCTTACGGGGCGGGAGTTTTTTCGATGAGCAGTTCTTC.

The chain has TRBV27 and TRBJ2-7, with D possibly being TRBD2 (5 bases). The germline CDR1 and CDR2 sequences are MNHEY and SMNVEV (reference sequence). Trimming removed 5 bases from V and 0 bases from J, with 8 bases in between. The CDR3 is 13 residues long. The CDR3 spells CASSRRDSYEQYF. The DNA for the CDR3 is TGTGCCAGCAGTCGCCGGGACTCCTACGAGCAGTACTTC.

This clone turned up a few times. Other nucleotide sequences from this sample produce the same CDR3. J is TRBJ2-3 and V is TRBV5-4; 12 nucleotides match TRBD2. Germline values: CDR1 SGHNT, CDR2 YYREEE (reference sequence). The CDR3 runs to 15 residues. V gave up 4 bases and J gave up 2 bases; unmatched junction bases: 2. CDR3 sequence (DNA): TGTGCCAGCAGCCCTAGCGGGGGGGCCACAGATACGCAGTATTTT. Translation: CASSPSGGATDTQYF.

This clone was counted a single time. V usage is TRBV20-1 and J usage is TRBJ2-4; D remains unclear. The CDR3 consists of 11 residues. Trimming removed 3 bases at V and 7 bases at J, with 7 bases between. In germline, CDR1 is DFQATT, CDR2 SNEGSKA (reference sequence). CDR3 in amino acids: CSASSRNIQYF. The CDR3 DNA sequence: TGCAGTGCTAGTAGCCGGAACATTCAGTACTTC.

V and J are TRBV7-3 and TRBJ2-3, with 12 bases aligning to TRBD2. Germline values: CDR1 SGHTA, CDR2 FQGTGA. The CDR3 runs to 15 residues. The V segment lost 5 bases and the J segment 3 bases; nucleotides outside the gene matches: 3. CDR3 sequence: CASSNGLAGTDTQYF. The CDR3 nucleotides are TGTGCCAGCAGCAACGGACTAGCGGGGACAGATACGCAGTATTTT.

This chain joins TRBV10-3 and TRBJ1-3; D ambiguous. The CDR3 covers 15 residues. The V gene lost 4 bases and the J gene lost 0 bases, with 10 bases spanning the gap. Germline-derived CDR1 and CDR2 are ENHRY and SYGVKD. The CDR3 nucleotides are TGTGCCATCAGTGGGGTGGGCCTCTCTGGAAACACCATATATTTT. Translation gives CAISGVGLSGNTIYF.

The chain carries TRBV28 and TRBJ2-2; TRBD1 agrees at 9 bases. Trimming took 10 bases from V and 5 from J; bases not matched to a gene: 14. Germline CDR1 reads MDHEN; CDR2 reads SYDVKM. This CDR3 spans 16 amino acids. CDR3 nucleotide sequence: TGTGCCACCACTGAGTTAGGGACAGGGAGGACCGGGGAGCTGTTTTTT. Translating gives CATTELGTGRTGELFF. Full variable domain (missing parts from reference TRBV28 and TRBJ2-2): DVKVTQSSRYLVKRTGEKVFLECVQDMDHENMFWYRQDPGLGLRLIYFSYDVKMKEKGDIPEGYSVSREKKERFSLILESASTNQTSMYLCATTELGTGRTGELFFGEGSRLTVL.